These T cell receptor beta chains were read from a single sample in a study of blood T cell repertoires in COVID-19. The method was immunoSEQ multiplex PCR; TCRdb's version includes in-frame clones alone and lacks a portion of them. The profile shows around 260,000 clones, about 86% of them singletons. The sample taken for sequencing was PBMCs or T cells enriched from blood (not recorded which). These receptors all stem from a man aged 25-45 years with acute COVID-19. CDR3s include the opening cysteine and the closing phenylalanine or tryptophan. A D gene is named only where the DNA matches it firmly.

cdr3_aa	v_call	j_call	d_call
CALRGTGTREKLFF	TRBV30	TRBJ1-4	.
CASSRVTGTSGNTIYF	TRBV9	TRBJ1-3	TRBD1
CASSPGAGAGYTF	TRBV6-2/TRBV6-3	TRBJ1-2	.
CASSLDRTGLYF	TRBV28	TRBJ2-5	TRBD1
CASSPTQGLGSPLHF	TRBV14	TRBJ1-6	TRBD1
CASRRIGFSGGAGTGELFF	TRBV5-4	TRBJ2-2	TRBD2
CASSQLPTMTGLNTEAFF	TRBV3-1/TRBV3-2	TRBJ1-1	.
CASTESMGQGGGANVLTF	TRBV28	TRBJ2-6	TRBD1
CASSQDEGTGELFF	TRBV4-3	TRBJ2-2	.
CASSQIQGPEQFF	TRBV3-1/TRBV3-2	TRBJ2-1	.
CASSSRDDDGYTQYF	TRBV19	TRBJ2-3	.
CASRKAGAGTGELFF	TRBV7-2	TRBJ2-2	TRBD2
CASSEYEQFF	TRBV11-2	TRBJ2-1	.
CASSQDRASSETQYF	TRBV4-1	TRBJ2-5	.
CASSPPWTGSGELFF	TRBV5-1	TRBJ2-2	TRBD1
CASSQGRGVGELFF	TRBV3-1/TRBV3-2	TRBJ2-2	.
CASSFGGGADTQYF	TRBV5-6	TRBJ2-3	TRBD2
CASSFFRTASLALHF	TRBV5-8	TRBJ1-6	.
CASSVSGGQDTQYF	TRBV19	TRBJ2-3	TRBD2
CASSLRREERLGTEAFF	TRBV5-1	TRBJ1-1	.
CASSQDEGVLTEAFF	TRBV3-1/TRBV3-2	TRBJ1-1	.
CASSELASGGWYF	TRBV10-1	TRBJ2-3	TRBD2
CASSPKTQIRGNEQFF	TRBV3-1/TRBV3-2	TRBJ2-1	.
CASRMDRGTEAFF	TRBV10-2	TRBJ1-1	TRBD1
CASSSPLGGVQPQHF	TRBV7-8	TRBJ1-5	.
CASSYSLTASGFTDTQYF	TRBV6-2/TRBV6-3	TRBJ2-3	TRBD2
CASSPRQGARTEAFF	TRBV27	TRBJ1-1	TRBD1
CASSQDPGNGNQPQHF	TRBV4-1	TRBJ1-5	.
CASIPGGTGGNTIYF	TRBV19	TRBJ1-3	TRBD1
CATGESGGGTDTQYF	TRBV24-1	TRBJ2-3	.
CASRPRDRPNTGELFF	TRBV2	TRBJ2-2	TRBD1
CASSVGGQSNTGELFF	TRBV9	TRBJ2-2	.
CASSPRRDRSNEKLFF	TRBV18	TRBJ1-4	TRBD1
CASSYYTPGAGELFF	TRBV6-2/TRBV6-3	TRBJ2-2	.
CASSPWTSGNNEQFF	TRBV9	TRBJ2-1	TRBD2
CASSLRRQGAFAEAFF	TRBV7-9	TRBJ1-1	TRBD1
CASSQDQDRGRLYGYTF	TRBV4-2	TRBJ1-2	TRBD1
CSVPQAAQLYNEQFF	TRBV29-1	TRBJ2-1	.
CASSLQRGLYNEQFF	TRBV28	TRBJ2-1	TRBD2
CASSAYPDTQYF	TRBV12-3/TRBV12-4	TRBJ2-3	.
CASTAGEAFF	TRBV28	TRBJ1-1	.
CASSQEGQGNYGYTF	TRBV4-1	TRBJ1-2	.